These 31 T cell receptor beta chains came from one sample sequenced in a study of cytomegalovirus exposure and HLA in healthy donors. The PCR used 60 Vbeta and 13 Jbeta primers. Data came from immunoSEQ multiplex PCR; TCRdb stores just in-frame clones and leaves some out. The table shows 130,000 or so clones, with approximately 85% occurring only once. The sample comprised PBMCs. Receptors were obtained from a young woman in good health and CMV-seropositive.

The rearrangement links TRBV5-1 to TRBJ1-3, with 8 bases that match TRBD1. With 2 bases clipped from V and 4 bases from J, the junction kept 14 bases outside the gene matches. Germline V gene data show CDR1 as SGHRS and CDR2 as YFSETQ. There are 18 residues in the CDR3. In DNA, the CDR3 is TGCGCCAGCAGCTTAAACACCGGGACAGGCCTTGGCGGAAACACCATATATTTT. Translation gives CASSLNTGTGLGGNTIYF.

This rearrangement joins TRBV15 to TRBJ2-2; maybe TRBD2 (6 bases). Germline loops: CDR1 LNHNV, CDR2 YYDKDF (reference sequence). V gave up 0 bases and J gave up 6 bases, with 11 bases separating them. The CDR3 runs to 15 residues. The CDR3 bases are TGTGCCACCAGCAGAGATGGGACTCCGCCCGGGGAGCTGTTTTTT. This gives the protein CATSRDGTPPGELFF.

V and J are TRBV28 and TRBJ1-1; TRBD1 agrees at 8 bases. The trim removed 1 base at V and 10 bases at J, leaving 5 bases unmatched. Germline V lookup: CDR1 MDHEN, CDR2 SYDVKM. This CDR3 region has 13 residues. CDR3 nucleotides: TGTGCCAGCAGTTTATCAGGGGGCGTGAGAGCTTTCTTT. Encoded protein: CASSLSGGVRAFF.

The chain has TRBV7-9 and TRBJ1-2; tentatively, D is TRBD1 (5 bases). V lost 8 bases to trimming and J lost 6 bases, with 16 bases between them. This CDR3 is built from 13 residues. The germline gives CDR1 SEHNR, CDR2 FQNEAQ (reference sequence). The CDR3 loop reads CASWGEMDHGYTF. In DNA, the CDR3 is TGTGCCAGCTGGGGGGAGATGGATCATGGCTACACCTTC. Together with reference TRBV7-9 and TRBJ1-2, the CDR3 gives the full variable domain: DTGVSQNPRHKITKRGQNVTFRCDPISEHNRLYWYRQTLGQGPEFLTYFQNEAQLEKSRLLSDRFSAERPKGSFSTLEIQRTEQGDSAMYLCASWGEMDHGYTFGSGTRLTVV.

The chain uses TRBV7-3 and TRBJ1-4; 7 bases are a match to TRBD1. In germline, CDR1 is SGHTA, CDR2 FQGTGA. Trimming took 0 bases from V and 4 from J; bases not matched to a gene: 2. CDR3 length equals 15 residues. The CDR3 DNA reads as TGTGCCAGCAGCTTAACGGGACAGCGTAATGAAAAACTGTTTTTT. It specifies CASSLTGQRNEKLFF.

Remarks on this clone: Additional DNA sequences in this sample encode the identical CDR3. The chain employs TRBV5-1 and TRBJ1-1; the match to TRBD1 covers 7 bases. The CDR3 loop spans 15 amino acids. Per germline, CDR1 SGHRS and CDR2 YFSETQ. The V segment lost 2 bases and the J segment 5 bases; nucleotides outside the gene matches: 9. The chain's CDR3 is CASSFSPGQSTEAFF. The CDR3 DNA reads as TGCGCCAGCAGCTTCTCCCCGGGACAGAGTACTGAAGCTTTCTTT.

The CDR3 DNA sequence: TGTGCCAGCAGCTTAACACGACTAGCCGCGAACACCGGGGAGCTGTTTTTT. It translates to CASSLTRLAANTGELFF. The chain uses TRBV11-2 and TRBJ2-2; TRBD2 agrees at 7 bases. CDR1 is SGHAT, CDR2 FQNNGV, per germline. Unmatched junction bases numbered 6, after V lost 2 bases and J lost 0 bases. The CDR3 is 17 amino acids.

The chain is built from TRBV6-1 and TRBJ1-1, with a possible D match to TRBD1 (6 bases). This CDR3 is built from 15 residues. Germline V CDR1 and CDR2: MNHNS, SASEGT. Trimming stripped 2 bases from V and 3 bases from J, with 13 bases between. CDR3 loop: CASSEIRDTDTEAFF. CDR3 sequence (DNA): TGTGCCAGCAGTGAAATCCGGGACACGGACACTGAAGCTTTCTTT.

J is TRBJ2-1 and V is TRBV28; no definite D call. V was shortened by 5 bases and J by 10 bases, with 12 bases between the two germline ends. CDR3 size: 12 residues. CDR1 is MDHEN, CDR2 SYDVKM, per germline. For the CDR3, the DNA is TGTGCCAGCAGTATCCATCCCAGAGAGCAGTTCTTC. This gives the protein CASSIHPREQFF.

V gene TRBV10-1 combines with J gene TRBJ2-2; D possibly corresponds to TRBD1 (6 bases). With 7 bases removed from V and 4 bases from J, the gap between germline ends came to 13 bases. From germline, CDR1 is WNHNN and CDR2 SYGVQD (reference sequence). The CDR3 contains 14 residues. CDR3 sequence (DNA): TGCGCCAGCAACTCGGGACAACTCACCGGGGAGCTGTTTTTT. Its translation: CASNSGQLTGELFF.

The chain couples TRBV27 to TRBJ1-2; 7 bases line up with TRBD1. This CDR3 has 13 residues. V lost 8 bases, J lost 7 bases, and 10 bases stayed unmatched. Germline CDR1 is MNHEY and CDR2 is SMNVEV (reference sequence). CDR3 DNA: TGTGCCAGCGGCCGACAGGGAAGTAGTGGCTACACCTTC. Amino acids: CASGRQGSSGYTF.

The V call is TRBV2, the J call TRBJ2-7; 10 bases match TRBD1. The CDR3 sequence is 16 residues long. Germline V gene data show CDR1 as SNHLY and CDR2 as FYNNEI. After removal of 3 bases from V and 2 bases from J, the junction contained 7 bases not matched to a gene. CDR3 in amino acids: CASSEDAGQGTYEQYF. Written as DNA, the CDR3 is TGTGCCAGCAGTGAGGATGCGGGACAGGGGACCTACGAGCAGTACTTC.

This chain joins TRBV5-1 and TRBJ2-5; 9 nucleotides match TRBD1. The junction had 2 bases not matched to a gene; V was cut back by 1 base and J by 4 bases. Germline CDR1 is SGHRS and CDR2 is YFSETQ. This CDR3 has 14 amino acids. The CDR3 DNA is TGCGCCAGCAGCTTGAGACAGGGGGTAGAGACCCAGTACTTC. It is translated as CASSLRQGVETQYF.

The chain employs TRBV28 and TRBJ2-1; possible D gene TRBD1, 6 bases. The CDR3 totals 13 residues. CDR1 is MDHEN, CDR2 SYDVKM, per germline. The ends were cut back, 7 bases at V and 9 bases at J, with 16 bases in the middle. The CDR3 is CASTQQGIIEQFF. CDR3 coding DNA: TGTGCCAGCACTCAACAGGGTATTATTGAGCAGTTCTTC.

The chain recombines TRBV6-5 with TRBJ1-5, with D maybe TRBD1 (5 bases). Germline CDR1 is MNHEY and CDR2 is SVGAGI. This CDR3 comprises 14 residues. V shed 6 bases and J shed 3 bases, with 12 bases lying between them. The chain's CDR3 is CASRPPGFNQPQHF. The CDR3 DNA reads as TGTGCCAGCAGACCCCCAGGGTTCAATCAGCCCCAGCATTTT.

This clone was seen once. This chain connects TRBV29-1 to TRBJ1-2; D is ambiguous. Trimming removed 4 bases at V and 7 bases at J, with 7 bases between. Germline V gene sequence: CDR1 SQVTM, CDR2 ANQGSEA. The CDR3 is 10 amino acids. The CDR3 nucleotides read TGCAGCGTTGCCGGGTCTGGCTACACCTTC. Its protein is CSVAGSGYTF.

This clone was picked up a small number of times. J is TRBJ1-1 and V is TRBV5-1, with D perhaps TRBD1 (5 bases). V was shortened by 6 bases and J by 5 bases, with 20 bases between the two germline ends. The germline V gene has CDR1 SGHRS and CDR2 YFSETQ. CDR3 length: 15 amino acids. The chain's CDR3 is CASIWGQGVMTEAFF. The CDR3 DNA reads TGCGCCAGCATCTGGGGCCAAGGGGTGATGACTGAAGCTTTCTTT.

The chain links TRBV19 to TRBJ1-1; D remains unclear. The V end was cut by 3 bases, the J end by 6 bases, with 11 bases between. CDR1 is LNHDA, CDR2 SQIVND, per germline (reference sequence). This CDR3 contains 13 residues. The CDR3 sequence: CASSMEWVSEAFF. For the CDR3, the DNA is TGTGCCAGTAGTATGGAGTGGGTATCTGAAGCTTTCTTT.

The chain has TRBV6-6 and TRBJ1-1; possibly TRBD1 for D (6 bases). CDR1 and CDR2 (germline): MNHNY, SVGAGI (reference sequence). The CDR3 extends over 13 amino acids. V dropped 8 bases and J dropped 6 bases, with 16 bases sitting between them. Here the CDR3 DNA reads TGTGCCAGCTGCGAGGGGGGGGCGGCTGAAGCTTTCTTT. Amino acids: CASCEGGAAEAFF.

The sample holds a few counts of this clone. The V and J genes are TRBV18 and TRBJ1-5; D is possibly TRBD1 (5 bases). The V gene lost 1 base and the J gene lost 5 bases, with 9 bases spanning the gap. Germline lookup yields CDR1 KGHSH and CDR2 LQKENI. The CDR3 covers 14 residues. CDR3 amino acids: CASSPQGRDQPQHF. DNA for the CDR3: TGTGCCAGCTCACCACAGGGGAGGGATCAGCCCCAGCATTTT.

The CDR3 protein is CASGRERSSNYGYTF. The CDR3 DNA reads TGTGCCAGCGGTCGCGAGCGGTCTTCTAACTATGGCTACACCTTC. The chain carries TRBV2 and TRBJ1-2; D gene unclear. Germline-derived CDR1 and CDR2 are SNHLY and FYNNEI. Trimming pared 8 bases from V and 0 bases from J, leaving 16 bases between. This CDR3 is 15 amino acids long.

The chain combines TRBV30 with TRBJ2-5; 13 nucleotides agree with TRBD2. CDR1 is GTSNPN and CDR2 is SVGIG in the germline V gene (reference sequence). V dropped 2 bases and J dropped 10; count of bases not matched to a gene: 7. This CDR3 is built from 14 residues. The CDR3 sequence is CAWSRTSGSPSQYF. The CDR3 nucleotides read TGTGCCTGGAGTAGGACTAGCGGGAGCCCGAGCCAGTACTTC.

This chain links TRBV6-1 with TRBJ2-3, with 7 positions matching TRBD1. The CDR3 length is 18 residues. Germline CDR1 is MNHNS and CDR2 is SASEGT. Germline trimming cut 1 base from V and 6 bases from J; bases unmatched to any gene: 16. DNA for the CDR3: TGTGCCAGCAGTGAAGGAATGACGACAGGGCCCCCTGGGGATACGCAGTATTTT. As protein: CASSEGMTTGPPGDTQYF.

In regard to this clone: Other nucleotide sequences from this sample produce the same CDR3. The chain recombines TRBV4-1 with TRBJ2-7, with D maybe TRBD2 (6 bases). Per the germline V gene, CDR1 is MGHRA and CDR2 is YSYEKL. V was clipped by 2 bases and J by 2 bases, with 10 bases between them. The CDR3 totals 14 residues. The CDR3: CASSQWTGAYEQYF. The DNA for the CDR3 is TGCGCCAGCAGCCAATGGACGGGGGCCTACGAGCAGTACTTC.

The chain combines TRBV5-4 with TRBJ2-3; TRBD2 agrees at 11 bases. This CDR3 region has 16 residues. Germline V lookup: CDR1 SGHNT, CDR2 YYREEE (reference sequence). Unmatched junction bases numbered 5, after V lost 1 base and J lost 4 bases. DNA of the CDR3: TGTGCCAGCAGCTTGAATAGCGGGAGGGGAGCAGATACGCAGTATTTT. This translates into CASSLNSGRGADTQYF.

V is TRBV5-1 and J is TRBJ2-7; maybe TRBD1 (6 bases). CDR3 size: 19 residues. Per germline, CDR1 SGHRS and CDR2 YFSETQ. Trimming removed 0 bases at V and 3 bases at J, with 25 bases between. In DNA form, the CDR3 reads TGCGCCAGCAGCTTGGGCGGACAGTCGCGGCGCGGCGGAGACTACGAGCAGTACTTC. Protein sequence: CASSLGGQSRRGGDYEQYF.

The table lists this clone with a few counts. The V and J genes are TRBV4-2 and TRBJ2-2; 16 bases line up with TRBD2. Germline V gene lookup returns CDR1 LGHNA and CDR2 YNFKEQ. V lost 4 bases and J lost 5; bases outside the gene matches: 16. The CDR3 totals 21 residues. CDR3 protein: CASSPLGTSGRALGGTGELFF. The CDR3, as DNA: TGTGCCAGCAGCCCCCTTGGGACTAGCGGGAGGGCCTTAGGAGGTACCGGGGAGCTGTTTTTT.

The chain combines TRBV30 with TRBJ2-3, with TRBD2 matching over 8 bases. The CDR3 has 16 residues. V was clipped by 6 bases and J by 2 bases; unmatched bases: 13. CDR1 and CDR2 from the germline V gene are GTSNPN and SVGIG (reference sequence). The CDR3 nucleotides are TGTGCCTGTCCCTCTGGGGCGGGGGGCTACACAGATACGCAGTATTTT. Its protein product is CACPSGAGGYTDTQYF.

This clone is a singleton in its sample. The V and J genes are TRBV25-1 and TRBJ2-2; D is undetermined. This CDR3 is 15 amino acids long. CDR1 and CDR2 (germline): MGHDK, SYGVNS. Trimming took off 1 base at V and 6 bases at J, with 12 bases between the two ends. The CDR3, as DNA: TGTGCCAGCAGTGAATCCCTAGGAGCGCCCGGGGAGCTGTTTTTT. Amino acids: CASSESLGAPGELFF.

The V call is TRBV5-1, the J call TRBJ2-1, with D possibly being TRBD2 (6 bases). Germline values: CDR1 SGHRS, CDR2 YFSETQ. Trimming took 1 base from V and 10 from J, leaving 18 bases between them. The CDR3 is 15 amino acids. Here the CDR3 DNA reads TGCGCCAGCAGCTTGAGTGGGACTCTATCACAGGAGCAGTTCTTC. This gives the protein CASSLSGTLSQEQFF.

The chain combines TRBV9 with TRBJ1-1; 9 bases agree with TRBD1. V lost 5 bases and J lost 3; bases outside the gene matches: 5. The CDR3 consists of 14 residues. Per the germline V gene, CDR1 is SGDLS and CDR2 is YYNGEE. CDR3 protein: CASSIDRGDTEAFF. In nucleotides, the CDR3 is TGTGCCAGCAGTATCGACAGGGGGGACACTGAAGCTTTCTTT. Supplemented by reference TRBV9 and TRBJ1-1, the full variable domain reads DSGVTQTPKHLITATGQRVTLRCSPRSGDLSVYWYQQSLDQGLQFLIQYYNGEERAKGNILERFSAQQFPDLHSELNLSSLELGDSALYFCASSIDRGDTEAFFGQGTRLTVV.